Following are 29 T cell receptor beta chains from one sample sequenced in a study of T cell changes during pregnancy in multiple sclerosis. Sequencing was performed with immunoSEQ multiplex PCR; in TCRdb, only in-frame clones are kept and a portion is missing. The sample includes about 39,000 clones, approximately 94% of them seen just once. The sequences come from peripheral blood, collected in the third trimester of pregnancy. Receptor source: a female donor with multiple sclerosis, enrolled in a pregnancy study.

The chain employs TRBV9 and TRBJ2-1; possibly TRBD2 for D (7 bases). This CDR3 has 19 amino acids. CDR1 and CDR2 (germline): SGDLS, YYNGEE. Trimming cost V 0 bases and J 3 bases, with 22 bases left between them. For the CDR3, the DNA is TGTGCCAGCAGCGTAGGTGGTGGGGGGGCCCAAAGCTACTACAATGAGCAGTTCTTC. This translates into CASSVGGGGAQSYYNEQFF.

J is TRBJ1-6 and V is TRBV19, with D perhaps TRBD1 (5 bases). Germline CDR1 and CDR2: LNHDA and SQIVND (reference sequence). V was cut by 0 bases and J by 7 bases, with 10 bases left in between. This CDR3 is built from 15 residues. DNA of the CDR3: TGTGCCAGTAGTATAGATCTATCAGGGAATTCACCCCTCCACTTT. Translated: CASSIDLSGNSPLHF.

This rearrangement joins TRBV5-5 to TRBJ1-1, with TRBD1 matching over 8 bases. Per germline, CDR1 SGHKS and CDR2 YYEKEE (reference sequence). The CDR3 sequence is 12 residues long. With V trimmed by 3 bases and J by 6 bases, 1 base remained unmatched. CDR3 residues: CASSSRGPEAFF. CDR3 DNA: TGTGCCAGCAGCTCCAGGGGGCCTGAAGCTTTCTTT. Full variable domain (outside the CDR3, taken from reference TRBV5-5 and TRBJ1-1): DAGVTQSPTHLIKTRGQQVTLRCSPISGHKSVSWYQQVLGQGPQFIFQYYEKEERGRGNFPDRFSARQFPNYSSELNVNALLLGDSALYLCASSSRGPEAFFGQGTRLTVV.

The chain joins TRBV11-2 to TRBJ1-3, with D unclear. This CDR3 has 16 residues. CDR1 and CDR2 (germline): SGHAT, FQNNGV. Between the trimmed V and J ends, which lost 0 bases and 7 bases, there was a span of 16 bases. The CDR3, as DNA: TGTGCCAGCAGCTTAGATCTTGCGAAACCGGTGAACACCATATATTTT. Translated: CASSLDLAKPVNTIYF.

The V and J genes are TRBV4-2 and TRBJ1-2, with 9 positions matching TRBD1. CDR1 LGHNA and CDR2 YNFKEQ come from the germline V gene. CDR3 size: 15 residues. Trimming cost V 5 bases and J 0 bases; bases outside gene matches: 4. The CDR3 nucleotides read TGTGCCAGCAGCGGGACAGGGTTAGCTAACTATGGCTACACCTTC. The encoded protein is CASSGTGLANYGYTF.

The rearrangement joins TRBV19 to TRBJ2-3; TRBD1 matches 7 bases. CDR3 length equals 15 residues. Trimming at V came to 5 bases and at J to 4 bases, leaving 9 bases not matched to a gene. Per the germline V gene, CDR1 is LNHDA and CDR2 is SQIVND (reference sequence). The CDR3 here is CASSPQDRLADTQYF. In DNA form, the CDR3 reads TGTGCCAGTAGTCCCCAGGACAGGCTCGCAGATACGCAGTATTTT.

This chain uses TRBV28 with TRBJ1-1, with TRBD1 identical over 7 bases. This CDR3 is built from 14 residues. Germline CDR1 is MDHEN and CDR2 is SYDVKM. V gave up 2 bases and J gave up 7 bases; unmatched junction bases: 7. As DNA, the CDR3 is TGTGCCAGCAGTTTAGCAGGGGGTAGGGGTGAAGCTTTCTTT. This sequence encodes CASSLAGGRGEAFF.

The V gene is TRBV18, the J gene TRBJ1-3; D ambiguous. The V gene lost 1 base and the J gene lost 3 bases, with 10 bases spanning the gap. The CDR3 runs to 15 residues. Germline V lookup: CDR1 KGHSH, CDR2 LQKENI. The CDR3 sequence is CASSPREGRGNTIYF. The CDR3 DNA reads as TGTGCCAGCTCACCACGGGAGGGCCGTGGAAACACCATATATTTT. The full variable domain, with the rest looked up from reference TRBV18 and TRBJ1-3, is NAGVMQNPRHLVRRRGQEARLRCSPMKGHSHVYWYRQLPEEGLKFMVYLQKENIIDESGMPKERFSAEFPKEGPSILRIQQVVRGDSAAYFCASSPREGRGNTIYFGEGSWLTVV.

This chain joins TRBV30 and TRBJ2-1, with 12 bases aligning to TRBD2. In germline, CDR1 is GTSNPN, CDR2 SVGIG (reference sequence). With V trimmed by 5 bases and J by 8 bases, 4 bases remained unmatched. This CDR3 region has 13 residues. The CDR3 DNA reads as TGTGCCTGGTCACTAGCGGGAGGCCATGAGCAGTTCTTC. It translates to CAWSLAGGHEQFF.

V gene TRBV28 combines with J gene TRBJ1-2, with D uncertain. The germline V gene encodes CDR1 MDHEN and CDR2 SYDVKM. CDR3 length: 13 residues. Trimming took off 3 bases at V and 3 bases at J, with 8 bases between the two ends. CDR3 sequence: CASSFNGDYGYTF. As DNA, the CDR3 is TGTGCCAGCAGTTTCAACGGGGACTATGGCTACACCTTC.

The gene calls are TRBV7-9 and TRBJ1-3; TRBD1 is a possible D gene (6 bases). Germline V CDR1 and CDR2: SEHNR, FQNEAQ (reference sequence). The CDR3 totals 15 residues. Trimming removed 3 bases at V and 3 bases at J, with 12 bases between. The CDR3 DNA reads TGTGCCAGCAGCTTCGGGCAGGGGAATGGAAACACCATATATTTT. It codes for CASSFGQGNGNTIYF.

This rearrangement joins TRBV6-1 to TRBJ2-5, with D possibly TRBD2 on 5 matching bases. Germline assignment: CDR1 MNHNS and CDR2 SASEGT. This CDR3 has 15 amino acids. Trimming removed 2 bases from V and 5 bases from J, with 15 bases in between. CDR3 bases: TGTGCCAGCAGTGAAAAAGTTGGAGGTGGGGAGACCCAGTACTTC. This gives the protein CASSEKVGGGETQYF.

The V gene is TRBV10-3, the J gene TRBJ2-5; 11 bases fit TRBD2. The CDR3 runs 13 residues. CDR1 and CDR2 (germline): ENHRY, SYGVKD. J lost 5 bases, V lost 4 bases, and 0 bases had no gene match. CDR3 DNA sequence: TGTGCCATCAGTGTAGCGGGAGGGGAGACCCAGTACTTC. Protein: CAISVAGGETQYF.

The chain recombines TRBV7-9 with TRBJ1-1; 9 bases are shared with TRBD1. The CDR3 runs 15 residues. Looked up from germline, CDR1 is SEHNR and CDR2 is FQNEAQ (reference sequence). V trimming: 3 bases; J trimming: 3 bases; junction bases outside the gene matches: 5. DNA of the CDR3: TGTGCCAGCAGCTTGGGACAGGGTGAAGACACTGAAGCTTTCTTT. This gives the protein CASSLGQGEDTEAFF. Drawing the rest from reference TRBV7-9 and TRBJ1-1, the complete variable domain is DTGVSQNPRHKITKRGQNVTFRCDPISEHNRLYWYRQTLGQGPEFLTYFQNEAQLEKSRLLSDRFSAERPKGSFSTLEIQRTEQGDSAMYLCASSLGQGEDTEAFFGQGTRLTVV.

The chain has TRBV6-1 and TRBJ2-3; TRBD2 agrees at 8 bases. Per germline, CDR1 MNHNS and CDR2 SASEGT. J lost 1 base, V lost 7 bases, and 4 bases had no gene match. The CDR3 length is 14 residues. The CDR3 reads CASTVGGGTDTQYF. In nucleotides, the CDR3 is TGTGCCAGCACGGTCGGGGGGGGCACAGATACGCAGTATTTT.

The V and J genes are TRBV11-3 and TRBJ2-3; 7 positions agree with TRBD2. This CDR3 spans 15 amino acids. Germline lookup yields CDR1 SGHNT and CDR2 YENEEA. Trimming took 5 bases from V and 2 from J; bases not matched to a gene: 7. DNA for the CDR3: TGTGCCAGCAGCACGAGCGGGGTTAACACAGATACGCAGTATTTT. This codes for CASSTSGVNTDTQYF.

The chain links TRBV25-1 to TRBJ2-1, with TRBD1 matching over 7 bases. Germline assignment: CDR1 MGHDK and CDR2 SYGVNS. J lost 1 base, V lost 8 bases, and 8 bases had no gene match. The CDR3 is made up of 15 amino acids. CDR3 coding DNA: TGTGCCAGCTCCCACCCAGGGGGATCCTACAATGAGCAGTTCTTC. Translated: CASSHPGGSYNEQFF.

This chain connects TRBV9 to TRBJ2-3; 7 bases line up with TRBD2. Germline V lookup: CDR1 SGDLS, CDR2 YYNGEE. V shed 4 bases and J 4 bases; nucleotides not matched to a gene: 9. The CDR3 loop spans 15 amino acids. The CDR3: CASSNGGVGPDTQYF. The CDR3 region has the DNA TGTGCCAGCAGCAATGGGGGGGTGGGGCCAGATACGCAGTATTTT.

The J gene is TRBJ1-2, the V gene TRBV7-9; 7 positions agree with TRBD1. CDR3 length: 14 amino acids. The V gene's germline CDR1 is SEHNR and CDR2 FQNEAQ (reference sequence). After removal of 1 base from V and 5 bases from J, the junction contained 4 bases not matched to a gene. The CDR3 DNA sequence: TGTGCCAGCAGCTTAGAGGGGGCTTGGTATGGCTACACCTTC. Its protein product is CASSLEGAWYGYTF.

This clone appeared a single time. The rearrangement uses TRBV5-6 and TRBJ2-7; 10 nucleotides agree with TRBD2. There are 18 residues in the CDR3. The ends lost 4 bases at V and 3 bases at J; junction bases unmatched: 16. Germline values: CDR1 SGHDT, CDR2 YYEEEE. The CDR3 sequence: CASSLGLIGAGGNYEQYF. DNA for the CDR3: TGTGCCAGCAGCCTGGGTTTGATCGGAGCGGGAGGGAACTACGAGCAGTACTTC.

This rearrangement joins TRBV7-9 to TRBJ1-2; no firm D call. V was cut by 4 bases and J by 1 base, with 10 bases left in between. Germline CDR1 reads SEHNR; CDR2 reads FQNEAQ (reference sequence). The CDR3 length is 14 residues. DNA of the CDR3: TGTGCCAGCAGCTCCGAGATCGATAACTATGGCTACACCTTC. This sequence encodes CASSSEIDNYGYTF.

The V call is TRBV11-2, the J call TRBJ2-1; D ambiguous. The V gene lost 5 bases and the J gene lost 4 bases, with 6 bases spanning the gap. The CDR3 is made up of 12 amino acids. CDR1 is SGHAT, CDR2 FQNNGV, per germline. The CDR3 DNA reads TGTGCCAGCAGCCCGCGATACAATGAGCAGTTCTTC. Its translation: CASSPRYNEQFF.

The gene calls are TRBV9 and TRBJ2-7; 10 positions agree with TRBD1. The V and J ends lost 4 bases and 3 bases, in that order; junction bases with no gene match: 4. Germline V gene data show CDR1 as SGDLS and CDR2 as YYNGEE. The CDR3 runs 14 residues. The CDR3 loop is CASSPGTGVYEQYF. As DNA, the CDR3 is TGTGCCAGCAGCCCTGGGACAGGGGTCTACGAGCAGTACTTC.

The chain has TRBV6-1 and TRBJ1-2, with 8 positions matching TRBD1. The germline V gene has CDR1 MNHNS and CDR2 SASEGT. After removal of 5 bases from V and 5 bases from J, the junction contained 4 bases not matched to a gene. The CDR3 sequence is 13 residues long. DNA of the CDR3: TGTGCCAGCAGTCGGACAGGGATTTATGGCTACACCTTC. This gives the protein CASSRTGIYGYTF.

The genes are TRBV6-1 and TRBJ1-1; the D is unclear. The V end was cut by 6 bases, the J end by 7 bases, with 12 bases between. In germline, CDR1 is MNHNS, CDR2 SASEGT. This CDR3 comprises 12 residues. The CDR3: CASRGRPGEAFF. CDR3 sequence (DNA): TGTGCCAGCAGGGGTCGACCAGGTGAAGCTTTCTTT.

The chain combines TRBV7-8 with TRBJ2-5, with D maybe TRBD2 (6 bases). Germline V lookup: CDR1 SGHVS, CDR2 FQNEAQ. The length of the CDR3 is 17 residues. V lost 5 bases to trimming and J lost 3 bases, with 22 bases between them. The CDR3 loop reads CASSLPLGGRQKETQYF. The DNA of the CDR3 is TGTGCCAGCAGCCTCCCTTTGGGAGGTAGACAAAAAGAGACCCAGTACTTC.

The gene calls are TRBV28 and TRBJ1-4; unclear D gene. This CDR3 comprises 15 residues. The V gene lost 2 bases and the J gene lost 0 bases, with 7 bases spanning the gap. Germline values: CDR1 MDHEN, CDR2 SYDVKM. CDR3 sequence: CASSLTAATNEKLFF. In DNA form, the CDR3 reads TGTGCCAGCAGTTTAACAGCAGCAACTAATGAAAAACTGTTTTTT.

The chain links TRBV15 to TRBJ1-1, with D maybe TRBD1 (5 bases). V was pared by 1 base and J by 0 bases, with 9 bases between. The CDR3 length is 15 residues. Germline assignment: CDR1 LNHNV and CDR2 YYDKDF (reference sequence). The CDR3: CATSRGGVMNTEAFF. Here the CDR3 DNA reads TGTGCCACCAGCAGAGGGGGGGTAATGAACACTGAAGCTTTCTTT.

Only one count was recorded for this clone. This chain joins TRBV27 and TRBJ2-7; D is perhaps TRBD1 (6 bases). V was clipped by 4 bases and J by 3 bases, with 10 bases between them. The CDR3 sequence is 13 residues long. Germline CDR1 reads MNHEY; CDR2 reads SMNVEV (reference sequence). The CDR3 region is CASSSLQGYEQYF. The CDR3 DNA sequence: TGTGCCAGCAGTTCTCTACAGGGCTACGAGCAGTACTTC.